The clone carrying this TCR beta chain was found a few times. Its specificity is unknown. The entry originates in a study of human T cells and chemical hapten exposure. MiXCR, run by TCRdb on the RACE reads, gives a single entry per CDR3 protein. This table holds about 140,000 distinct CDR3 sequences, approximately 12% found once. General study findings and limits: Patch test scores rose with PT1 expanded TCR counts, a positive correlation.

Indicated time point: patch test 2, 6 weeks after DPC sensitization. Treatment: therapeutic diphenylcyclopropenone sensitization with weekly scalp DPC. Looked up from germline, CDR1 is SGHTA and CDR2 is FQGNSA. V was cut by 2 bases and J by 3 bases, with 9 bases left in between. CDR3 length: 14 amino acids. V usage is TRBV7-2 and J usage is TRBJ2-3; D is possibly TRBD1 or TRBD2 (6 bases each). The sample here was whole blood, taken in connection with sensitization to the hapten diphenylcyclopropenone (DPC). The receptor comes from a woman aged 45-65 years with alopecia areata. Some clones in this sample may be carry-over from other donors' samples. The CDR3 here is CASSLWGATDTQYF. The CDR3 nucleotides are TGTGCCAGCAGCTTATGGGGGGCAACAGATACGCAGTATTTT.